The 3 T cell receptor beta chains below all came from one sample that was sequenced in a study of blood T cells in healthy people across ages (dated by TCRdb to 2013 to 2016). Libraries were prepared through 5' RACE. TCRdb lists the instrument as Illumina HiSeq 2500. The second PCR ran for about 6 to 12 cycles and used a J-beta primer mix along with a sample-barcoded 5' primer. The raw public data were reprocessed by TCRdb itself: fastp quality trimming at Q25, MiXCR clonotype calling, in-frame beta chains only. Each CDR3 protein gets just one entry, which takes the most common genes and DNA from the rows behind it. This sample comprises over 1,500,000 distinct CDR3 sequences, about 50% of them detected only once. The biggest ten clones account for around 2.1% of the sample. Material: blood. These receptors originate from a woman aged 40 to 49 in good health.

The genes are TRBV28 and TRBJ2-7; TRBD2 might be the D (5 bases). The end of the DNA aligns better with TRBJ2-5, so the J call may be wrong. CDR1 and CDR2 (germline): MDHEN, SYDVKM. The CDR3 contains 14 residues. This chain's CDR3 is CASTAADSRETQYF. The DNA for the CDR3 is TGTGCCAGCACCGCAGCGGACTCCCGGGAGACCCAGTACTTC.

The rearrangement joins TRBV7-2 to TRBJ1-4; 8 nucleotides match TRBD1. The junction had 13 bases not matched to a gene; V was cut back by 5 bases and J by 8 bases. The V gene's germline CDR1 is SGHTA and CDR2 FQGNSA. The CDR3 runs 16 residues. CDR3 loop: CASSARDRGGGEKLFF. The CDR3 coding sequence is TGTGCCAGCAGCGCCCGTGACAGGGGCGGCGGGGAAAAACTGTTTTTT.

V and J are TRBV10-2 and TRBJ1-4; D might be TRBD1 (5 bases). In germline, CDR1 is WSHSY, CDR2 SAAADI. Deletions cut 0 bases from V and 6 bases from J, with 11 bases between. The CDR3 contains 15 residues. The CDR3 region has the DNA TGCGCCAGCAGTGAGTCGGGGACTGGGGATGAAAAACTGTTTTTT. Encoded protein: CASSESGTGDEKLFF.